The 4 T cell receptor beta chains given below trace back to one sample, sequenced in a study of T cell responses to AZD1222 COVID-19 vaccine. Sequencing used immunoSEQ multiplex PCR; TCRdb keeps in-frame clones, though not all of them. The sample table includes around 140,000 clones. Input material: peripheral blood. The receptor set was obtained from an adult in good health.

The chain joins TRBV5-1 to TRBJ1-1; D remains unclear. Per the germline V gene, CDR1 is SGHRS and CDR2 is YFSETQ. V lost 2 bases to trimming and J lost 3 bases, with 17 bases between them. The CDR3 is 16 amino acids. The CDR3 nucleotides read TGCGCCAGCAGCTTATACCCCGGTGGCACCGACACTGAAGCTTTCTTT. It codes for CASSLYPGGTDTEAFF.

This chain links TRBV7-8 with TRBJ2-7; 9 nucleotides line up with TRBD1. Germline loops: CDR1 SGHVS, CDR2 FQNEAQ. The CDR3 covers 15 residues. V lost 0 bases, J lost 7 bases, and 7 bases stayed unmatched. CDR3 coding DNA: TGTGCCAGCAGCTTAGCGACAGGGGGTCTGCGTGAGCAGTACTTC. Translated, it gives CASSLATGGLREQYF. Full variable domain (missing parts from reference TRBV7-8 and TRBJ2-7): GAGVSQSPRYKVAKRGQDVALRCDPISGHVSLFWYQQALGQGPEFLTYFQNEAQLDKSGLPSDRFFAERPEGSVSTLKIQRTQQEDSAVYLCASSLATGGLREQYFGPGTRLTVT.

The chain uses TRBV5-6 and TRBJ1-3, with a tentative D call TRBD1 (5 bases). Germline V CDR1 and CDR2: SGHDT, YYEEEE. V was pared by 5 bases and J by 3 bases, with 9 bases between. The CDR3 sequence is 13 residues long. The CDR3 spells CASRRDVGNTIYF. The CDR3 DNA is TGTGCCAGCAGACGGGACGTTGGAAACACCATATATTTT.

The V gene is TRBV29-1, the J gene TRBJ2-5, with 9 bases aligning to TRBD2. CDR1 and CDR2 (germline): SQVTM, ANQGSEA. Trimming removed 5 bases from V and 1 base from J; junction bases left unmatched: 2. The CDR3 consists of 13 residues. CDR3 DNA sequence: TGCAGCGTTCATAGCGGGAGCCAAGAGACCCAGTACTTC. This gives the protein CSVHSGSQETQYF.